The clone carrying this T cell receptor (beta chain) came up a few times. As yet, its antigen is unknown. CDR3 length equals 11 residues. Germline CDR1 ENHRY, CDR2 SYGVKD. Trimming pared 6 bases from V and 8 bases from J, leaving 10 bases between. These data come from a study of beta chain features in type 1 diabetes. Study at large: Examination covered under 110 million sorted cells spanning all samples. Study-wide results and caveats: The study notes PCR might favor shorter templates equally in patients and controls. Junctions at VDJ sites from type 1 diabetes patients had fewer insertions and more deletions. The naive, central memory and Treg TCRB repertoires looked more alike in patients than they did in healthy donors. Shortening that was moderate but significant affected the TCRB CDR3s of Type 1 diabetes patients in all four CD4+ subsets.

All of the isolated RNA was reverse transcribed, so expressed TCRB transcripts were sequenced. Using immunoSEQ multiplex PCR, the repertoire was profiled, and TCRdb retains in-frame clones only, with some absent. Counted here are 350,000 to 400,000 clones, roughly an eighth occurring once; the ten biggest clones make up roughly 0.0097%. The clonotype originates from a woman younger than 30 with type 1 diabetes. Sequences were obtained from naive CD4+ T cells from blood. The V call is TRBV10-3, the J call TRBJ1-1; a possible D gene is TRBD1 (6 bases). The CDR3 loop is CAISRGAEAFF. The CDR3 nucleotides are TGTGCCATCAGCCGGGGGGCCGAAGCTTTCTTT.